This T cell receptor beta chain originates from a study of blood T cell repertoires in COVID-19. Study details: PBMCs, B-cell-depleted T cells, or T cells provided the cDNA or gDNA that made up the material.

CDR1 is LGHNA, CDR2 YSLEER, per germline. Trimming shortened V by 0 bases and J by 6 bases, and 18 bases separated the two germline ends. The CDR3 is 17 amino acids. Profiled with immunoSEQ multiplex PCR; TCRdb holds only in-frame clones, not every one. The repertoire includes more than 120,000 clones, 87% of them detected once, and around 40% sits in the top ten. This chain links TRBV4-3 with TRBJ1-5; D is perhaps TRBD1 (6 bases). The receptor was derived from a man aged 45-65 years who had recovered from COVID-19. Sequencing input: peripheral blood. The CDR3 here is CASSQDYPTGFGQPQHF. DNA for the CDR3: TGCGCCAGCAGCCAAGATTACCCGACAGGTTTTGGTCAGCCCCAGCATTTT.